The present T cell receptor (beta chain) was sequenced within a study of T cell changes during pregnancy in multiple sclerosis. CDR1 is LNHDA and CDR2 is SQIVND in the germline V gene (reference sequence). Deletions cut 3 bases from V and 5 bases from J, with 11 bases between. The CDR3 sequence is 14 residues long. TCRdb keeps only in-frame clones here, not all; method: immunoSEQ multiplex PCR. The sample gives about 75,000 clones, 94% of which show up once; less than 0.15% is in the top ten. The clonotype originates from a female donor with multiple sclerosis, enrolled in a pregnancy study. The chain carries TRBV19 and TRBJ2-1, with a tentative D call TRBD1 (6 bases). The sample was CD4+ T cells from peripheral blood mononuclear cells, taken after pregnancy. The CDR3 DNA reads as TGTGCCAGTAGTATGTGGGCAGGGGACAATGAGCAGTTCTTC. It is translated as CASSMWAGDNEQFF.